A single sample gave rise to the 19 T cell receptor beta chains below, sequenced in a study of T cell responses to AZD1222 COVID-19 vaccine (dated by TCRdb to the early 2020s). This specimen's time point label, per the study, means: baseline before first vaccination. Library preparation used the immunoSEQ multiplex PCR assay. TCRdb re-hosts the immuneACCESS table, in-frame sequences only. Its copies lack some clones; in the studies checked, an unresolved V gene accounts for under half of them, and the cause for the rest is not known. The sample contains about 120,000 clones, about 90% of them found a single time. The ten biggest clones cover more than 5.5% of the sample. The material sequenced was peripheral blood, taken on day 0 of AZD1222 vaccination. These receptors came from an adult in good health.

The V call is TRBV19, the J call TRBJ1-5; no firm D call. The germline V gene has CDR1 LNHDA and CDR2 SQIVND (reference sequence). This CDR3 is 13 amino acids long. With 10 bases removed from V and 0 bases from J, the gap between germline ends came to 10 bases. CDR3 in DNA: TGTGCCACCGAGGACGGTAGCAATCAGCCCCAGCATTTT. This sequence encodes CATEDGSNQPQHF.

This clone was counted a few times. The chain links TRBV18 to TRBJ1-3, with TRBD1 as a possible D gene (6 bases). Germline V gene sequence: CDR1 KGHSH, CDR2 LQKENI. With 0 bases removed from V and 6 bases from J, the gap between germline ends came to 15 bases. The CDR3 loop spans 16 amino acids. CDR3 amino acids: CASSPPGGREANTIYF. CDR3 nucleotides: TGTGCCAGCTCACCACCTGGGGGGCGCGAGGCAAACACCATATATTTT. Supplemented by reference TRBV18 and TRBJ1-3, the full variable domain reads NAGVMQNPRHLVRRRGQEARLRCSPMKGHSHVYWYRQLPEEGLKFMVYLQKENIIDESGMPKERFSAEFPKEGPSILRIQQVVRGDSAAYFCASSPPGGREANTIYFGEGSWLTVV.

CDR3 loop: CASSPQALVGTEAFF. The CDR3 coding sequence is TGCGCCAGCAGCCCGCAAGCGTTGGTTGGCACTGAAGCTTTCTTT. The chain has TRBV5-1 and TRBJ1-1; the D is unclear. CDR1 is SGHRS, CDR2 YFSETQ, per germline. The V end was cut by 4 bases, the J end by 4 bases, with 17 bases between. The CDR3 loop spans 15 amino acids.

The CDR3 coding sequence is TGTGCCACCAGCAGAGATGGATCGGCGAACACTGAAGCTTTCTTT. Its translation is CATSRDGSANTEAFF. V is TRBV15 and J is TRBJ1-1; no definite D call. Germline V gene data show CDR1 as LNHNV and CDR2 as YYDKDF (reference sequence). The CDR3 runs to 15 residues. Trimming shortened V by 0 bases and J by 1 base, and 9 bases separated the two germline ends.

This clone was seen more than once but under ten times. The gene calls are TRBV7-8 and TRBJ2-2, with 12 nucleotides matching TRBD1. This CDR3 has 23 residues. Germline lookup yields CDR1 SGHVS and CDR2 FQNEAQ. J gave up 3 bases and V 5 bases, and 25 bases lay outside the gene matches. The CDR3: CASSPSSGPRDRGPGVYTGELFF. The CDR3 DNA reads as TGTGCCAGCAGCCCTTCCTCCGGGCCTCGGGACAGGGGGCCTGGGGTGTACACCGGGGAGCTGTTTTTT.

This clone showed up just once. The rearrangement links TRBV29-1 to TRBJ2-5; the match to TRBD1 covers 8 bases. The CDR3 covers 13 residues. The V gene end was trimmed by 3 bases and the J gene end by 3 bases; junction bases not matched to a gene: 3. CDR1 and CDR2 from the germline V gene are SQVTM and ANQGSEA. The CDR3 DNA is TGCAGCGTTGATGGGACAGGAGAAGAGACCCAGTACTTC. This encodes CSVDGTGEETQYF.

The chain carries TRBV6-2 or TRBV6-3 and TRBJ1-3, with D perhaps TRBD1 (5 bases). The CDR3 spans 15 residues. Trimming stripped 5 bases from V and 0 bases from J, with 11 bases between. Germline CDR1 MNHEY, CDR2 SVGEGT. The CDR3 DNA reads TGTGCCAGCAGTCGGGACCTGAGCTCTGGAAACACCATATATTTT. Encoded protein: CASSRDLSSGNTIYF.

The rearrangement joins TRBV29-1 to TRBJ2-6, with a tentative D call TRBD1 (5 bases). Germline CDR1 SQVTM, CDR2 ANQGSEA. V lost 5 bases and J lost 3, with 8 bases in between. This CDR3 spans 13 amino acids. The DNA of the CDR3 is TGCAGCGTTTTCAGGGTTGGGGCCAACGTCCTGACTTTC. This sequence encodes CSVFRVGANVLTF.

The chain recombines TRBV4-1 with TRBJ2-3; 12 bases line up with TRBD2. The CDR3 loop spans 17 amino acids. The germline CDR1 and CDR2 sequences are MGHRA and YSYEKL. V trimming: 0 bases; J trimming: 6 bases; junction bases outside the gene matches: 7. The CDR3 loop reads CASSQERGLAGRDTQYF. The CDR3 region has the DNA TGCGCCAGCAGCCAAGAGAGAGGACTAGCGGGGCGGGATACGCAGTATTTT.

V is TRBV10-1 and J is TRBJ2-7, with a weak D call TRBD2 (6 bases). V lost 2 bases, J lost 5 bases, and 13 bases lay in between. CDR3 length: 14 amino acids. Per the germline V gene, CDR1 is WNHNN and CDR2 is SYGVQD (reference sequence). CDR3 DNA: TGCGCCAGCAGTGAGATGGGGGAGGTTGACGAGCAGTACTTC. It yields the protein CASSEMGEVDEQYF.

The chain has TRBV5-4 and TRBJ1-3; D uncertain. This CDR3 has 14 residues. The germline gives CDR1 SGHNT, CDR2 YYREEE (reference sequence). Trimming took off 3 bases at V and 1 base at J, with 8 bases between the two ends. The CDR3 loop is CASSSGPSGNTIYF. The CDR3 nucleotides read TGTGCCAGCAGCTCCGGACCGTCTGGAAACACCATATATTTT.

DNA for the CDR3: TGTGCCAGCAGCCAAAGGGGGCCCCTCCACTTT. This sequence encodes CASSQRGPLHF. The J gene is TRBJ1-6, the V gene TRBV3-1 (or the pseudogene TRBV3-2), with TRBD1 as a possible D gene (6 bases). This CDR3 is built from 11 residues. Trimming took 2 bases from V and 13 from J, leaving 6 bases between them. Germline values: CDR1 LGHDT, CDR2 YNNKEL (reference sequence).

The gene calls are TRBV28 and TRBJ2-2; TRBD1 agrees at 11 bases. V shed 4 bases, J shed 2 bases, and the junction held 6 bases outside the gene matches. This CDR3 contains 17 residues. From germline, CDR1 is MDHEN and CDR2 SYDVKM. The CDR3 DNA sequence: TGTGCCAGCAGTTCGGGACAGGGGGTCCTTAACACCGGGGAGCTGTTTTTT. The encoded protein is CASSSGQGVLNTGELFF.

V usage is TRBV19 and J usage is TRBJ2-3; weak D call: TRBD2 (5 bases). Per germline, CDR1 LNHDA and CDR2 SQIVND (reference sequence). The CDR3 is 12 amino acids. Trimming shortened V by 3 bases and J by 5 bases, and 6 bases separated the two germline ends. CDR3 protein: CASSIEGDTQYF. CDR3 DNA: TGTGCCAGTAGTATTGAGGGAGATACGCAGTATTTT. Together with reference TRBV19 and TRBJ2-3, the CDR3 gives the full variable domain: DGGITQSPKYLFRKEGQNVTLSCEQNLNHDAMYWYRQDPGQGLRLIYYSQIVNDFQKGDIAEGYSVSREKKESFPLTVTSAQKNPTAFYLCASSIEGDTQYFGPGTRLTVL.

This clone came up a few times. The V and J genes are TRBV10-3 and TRBJ1-3; D ambiguous. Germline CDR1 ENHRY, CDR2 SYGVKD. Trimming took 3 bases from V and 3 from J, leaving 18 bases between them. The CDR3 runs 17 residues. The CDR3: CAISDLQLRADGNTIYF. CDR3 sequence (DNA): TGTGCCATCAGTGACCTCCAGTTAAGGGCAGATGGAAACACCATATATTTT.

V gene TRBV5-1 combines with J gene TRBJ2-2; D is ambiguous. CDR3 length: 15 residues. V lost 2 bases, J lost 4 bases, and 12 bases lay in between. CDR1 and CDR2 from the germline V gene are SGHRS and YFSETQ. This CDR3 reads CASSLTTLGTGELFF. CDR3 coding DNA: TGCGCCAGCAGCTTAACTACGCTGGGCACCGGGGAGCTGTTTTTT. Full variable domain (outside the CDR3, taken from reference TRBV5-1 and TRBJ2-2): KAGVTQTPRYLIKTRGQQVTLSCSPISGHRSVSWYQQTPGQGLQFLFEYFSETQRNKGNFPGRFSGRQFSNSRSEMNVSTLELGDSALYLCASSLTTLGTGELFFGEGSRLTVL.

The table lists this clone with a count of one. V usage is TRBV28 and J usage is TRBJ2-2; 12 nucleotides agree with TRBD2. The ends lost 6 bases at V and 4 bases at J; junction bases unmatched: 6. This CDR3 has 16 amino acids. The V gene's germline CDR1 is MDHEN and CDR2 SYDVKM. The CDR3 is CASRLAGGWGTGELFF. CDR3 DNA sequence: TGTGCCAGCAGACTAGCGGGAGGTTGGGGCACCGGGGAGCTGTTTTTT.

This rearrangement joins TRBV12-3 or TRBV12-4 to TRBJ1-2, with 8 positions matching TRBD1. The CDR3 loop spans 12 amino acids. With 7 bases clipped from V and 4 bases from J, the junction kept 2 bases outside the gene matches. The CDR3 region has the DNA TGTGCCAGCACGACAGGGGTCTATGGCTACACCTTC. This codes for CASTTGVYGYTF.

The genes are TRBV19 and TRBJ1-2, with TRBD1 matching over 8 bases. With 5 bases clipped from V and 0 bases from J, the junction kept 5 bases outside the gene matches. This CDR3 is built from 15 residues. The germline CDR1 and CDR2 sequences are LNHDA and SQIVND (reference sequence). DNA for the CDR3: TGTGCCAGTAGTCCCGACAGGGGTTCTAACTATGGCTACACCTTC. Translating gives CASSPDRGSNYGYTF.